The clone carrying this T cell receptor (beta chain) was found many times. There are 13 residues in the CDR3. V lost 6 bases, J lost 11 bases, and 7 bases stayed unmatched. CDR1 and CDR2 (germline): LNHDA, SQIVND (reference sequence). Sequenced patients had shown CD8+CD57+ cell expansion by flow cytometry. The sample originates from a study of CD8+CD57+ T cells in acquired aplastic anemia. Genomic DNA was employed as the template in profiling TCR beta VDJ and CDR3. TCRdb called the reads again in MiXCR, with one record for every CDR3 protein. The sample comprises hundreds of thousands of distinct CDR3 sequences, approximately 32% of which are singletons, and 0.8% to 0.85% rests with the top ten.

The clonotype comes from a human donor with aplastic anemia. The sequencing sample was made of sorted CD4+, CD8+, or CD8+CD57+ T cells (not recorded which) from PBMCs. V usage is TRBV19 and J usage is TRBJ1-1, with 12 positions matching TRBD1. The CDR3 sequence: CASSTGQGAWAFF. For the CDR3, the DNA is TGTGCCAGTAGCACGGGACAGGGGGCTTGGGCTTTCTTT.